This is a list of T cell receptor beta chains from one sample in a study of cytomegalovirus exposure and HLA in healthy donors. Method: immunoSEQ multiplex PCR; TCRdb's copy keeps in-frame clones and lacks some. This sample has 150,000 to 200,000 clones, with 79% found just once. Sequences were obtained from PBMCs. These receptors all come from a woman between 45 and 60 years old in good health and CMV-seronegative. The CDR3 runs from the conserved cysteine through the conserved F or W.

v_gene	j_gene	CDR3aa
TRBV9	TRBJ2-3	CASSLRQASSTDTQYF
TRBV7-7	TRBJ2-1	CASSRGLAGVDEQFF
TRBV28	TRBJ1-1	CASSLWGGNTEAFF
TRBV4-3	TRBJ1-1	CASSQVGRGQGRTEAFF
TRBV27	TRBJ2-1	CASSRLGLAPASYNEQFF
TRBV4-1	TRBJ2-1	CASSQVQSSYNEQFF
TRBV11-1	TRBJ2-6	CASSSRVAGANVLTF
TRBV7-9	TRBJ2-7	CSSSLDRLPTNEQYF
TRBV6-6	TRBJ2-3	CASRPPGQGLDTQYF
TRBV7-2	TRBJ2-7	CASSLGGGPSGGSSYEQYF